The source of this T cell receptor (beta chain) is a study of Ad26.COV2.S vaccination and SARS-CoV-2 variants. Study-wide findings and caveats: CD8+ and CD4+ T cells specific for spike reportedly responded with substantial breadth after vaccination. Vaccine and placebo recipients had comparable breadth of non-spike TCRs. Measures of TCR breadth and depth may have fallen short of total T cell responses. People given the vaccine had a wider spike-specific TCR breadth than placebo recipients did.

This clone was detected only once. Its antigen is still unknown. Clones were read by immunoSEQ multiplex PCR, and TCRdb kept only the in-frame ones, dropping some. Of fewer than 100,000 clones listed, roughly 84% are singletons. Germline CDR1 reads MNHEY; CDR2 reads SMNVEV (reference sequence). V lost 3 bases to trimming and J lost 5 bases, with 19 bases between them. The CDR3 extends over 16 amino acids. The rearrangement links TRBV27 to TRBJ1-1, with unresolved D. The sample in question was peripheral blood, obtained after recovery from COVID-19. This clonotype originated in a human donor who had recovered from COVID-19. The CDR3 is CASSLGPYKRRTEAFF. The CDR3 DNA sequence: TGTGCCAGCAGTTTGGGCCCCTACAAAAGAAGGACTGAAGCTTTCTTT.